This TCR beta chain was sequenced during a study of cytomegalovirus exposure and HLA in healthy donors. Study summary: Researchers previously reported finding roughly 120 million unique TCR beta sequences from approximately 190 million T cells.

The study, taken as a whole, reports: The authors assumed roughly uniform sequencing depth across donors for presence/absence analyses. Across HLA loci, a later analysis found differing TCR association rates, with DRB1 most and HLA-C fewest. TCR beta sequences numbering 15,000 to 20,000 were associated with HLA alleles at 0.05 false discovery rate in a later analysis.

Notes on this clone: The target antigen is unknown.

PCR was performed using 60 Vbeta and 13 Jbeta primers. Sequenced by immunoSEQ multiplex PCR; TCRdb stores in-frame clones only, minus some. This repertoire shows 65,000 to 95,000 clones, around 77% found once; its top ten account for about 3.1%. The material sequenced was PBMCs. This clonotype was sampled from a man between 50 and 59 years old in good health and CMV-seronegative.

Written as DNA, the CDR3 is TGTGCCAGCAGCCTTGGACTAGCGGGGGGGGTTCAAGAGACCCAGTACTTC. It is translated as CASSLGLAGGVQETQYF. The gene calls are TRBV7-3 and TRBJ2-5, with TRBD2 identical over 15 bases. Per germline, CDR1 SGHTA and CDR2 FQGTGA. The junction had 6 bases not matched to a gene; V was cut back by 5 bases and J by 2 bases. This CDR3 has 17 residues.